The 3 T cell receptor beta chains below were found in one sample sequenced in a study of Graves' ophthalmopathy and Graves' hyperthyroidism. RNA transcripts served as template for amplifying TCR beta CDR3 sequences. RT-PCR with HTBI primers came first, then second-round multiplex PCR. MiXCR, applied by TCRdb to the multiplex PCR reads, yields one record per CDR3 protein. Among about 400,000 distinct CDR3 sequences listed, about 17% were seen once. The specimen was peripheral blood. These receptors were collected from a woman in her late teens or twenties with Graves' ophthalmopathy.

This clonotype was counted at least ten times. The chain has TRBV6-1 and TRBJ1-3, with 7 bases lining up with TRBD1. V dropped 7 bases and J dropped 4; count of bases not matched to a gene: 4. The CDR3 is 13 amino acids. The germline CDR1 and CDR2 sequences are MNHNS and SASEGT. The CDR3 DNA is TGTGCCAGCAAGGGGGCGAGGGGAAACACCATATATTTT. It is translated as CASKGARGNTIYF.

This clonotype showed up many times. The J gene is TRBJ1-2, the V gene TRBV4-2; maybe TRBD1 (5 bases). The CDR3 sequence is 16 residues long. V gave up 2 bases and J gave up 5 bases, with 18 bases separating them. From germline, CDR1 is LGHNA and CDR2 YNFKEQ. CDR3 sequence reads: CASSQRDAGHGYGYTF. The CDR3 bases are TGTGCCAGCAGCCAAAGAGACGCGGGGCATGGGTATGGCTACACCTTC.

This clonotype was observed at least ten times. The V gene is TRBV9, the J gene TRBJ1-2; TRBD1 is a possible D gene (5 bases). V was clipped by 0 bases and J by 4 bases, with 16 bases between them. The CDR3 has 16 residues. CDR1 is SGDLS and CDR2 is YYNGEE in the germline V gene. This CDR3 is CASSVEVRAGLYGYTF. The CDR3 bases are TGTGCCAGCAGCGTAGAAGTACGGGCAGGGCTCTATGGCTACACCTTC.